The T cell receptor (beta chain) under discussion was sequenced for a study of T cells in Graves' hyperthyroidism and ophthalmopathy. Points from the study as a whole: Stable hyperthyroidism was separated from ophthalmopathy by a model based on 13 V-J features.

Trimming took 5 bases from V and 8 from J, leaving 15 bases between them. The germline CDR1 and CDR2 sequences are DFQATT and SNEGSKA (reference sequence). The CDR3 length is 12 residues. The source material, RNA transcripts, was used to amplify TCR beta CDR3 regions. First-round RT-PCR of the TCR CDR3 relied on the HTBI primer set. In TCRdb, the multiplex PCR reads were re-called with MiXCR into one record per CDR3 protein. This sample has hundreds of thousands of distinct CDR3 sequences; 13% to 15% occur once, and the top ten carry roughly 10%. Turning to this clonotype: No antigen is known for it.

Diagnostic assessment was based on clinical symptoms, serum thyroxine and TRAb, thyroid ultrasound and orbital computed tomography. From under 12 ml of fresh peripheral blood, PBMCs were isolated. The origin of this receptor is a woman between 18 and 29 years old with Graves' hyperthyroidism. The gene calls are TRBV20-1 and TRBJ1-2, with D unresolved. Sequenced material: blood. Here the CDR3 DNA reads TGCAGTGCTCTCATTGGGATGAGAGGCTACACCTTC. This sequence encodes CSALIGMRGYTF.